This T cell receptor beta chain originates from a study of Ad26.COV2.S vaccination and SARS-CoV-2 variants. Study-wide findings and caveats: Marked by substantial breadth, spike-specific CD8+ and CD4+ T cell responses were reportedly seen after vaccination. Placebo and vaccine recipients had non-spike TCR breadth that was similar.

Trimming stripped 2 bases from V and 7 bases from J, with 11 bases between. Germline CDR1 is SGHAT and CDR2 is FQDESV (reference sequence). This CDR3 contains 13 residues. In regard to this clone: As yet, its antigen is unknown.

Assay used: immunoSEQ multiplex PCR; TCRdb lists only in-frame clones, some missing. The table lists 380,000 or so clones, 83% of them singletons. Treatment specified: roughly 18 received Ad26.COV2.S at low or high dose, single or two shots; 5 received placebo; per-sample allocation not given. Collection of the samples took place on day 63 after the first injection of vaccine or placebo. The clonotype was recovered from a person aged 18-60 years who received the Ad26.COV2.S COVID-19 vaccine or a placebo. The rearrangement uses TRBV11-1 and TRBJ2-5; no firm D call. The specimen comprised peripheral blood, sampled in a trial of Ad26.COV2.S vaccine versus placebo. The CDR3 DNA follows: TGTGCCAGCAGCTTAAAGCTGACTGGGACCCAGTACTTC. This encodes CASSLKLTGTQYF.